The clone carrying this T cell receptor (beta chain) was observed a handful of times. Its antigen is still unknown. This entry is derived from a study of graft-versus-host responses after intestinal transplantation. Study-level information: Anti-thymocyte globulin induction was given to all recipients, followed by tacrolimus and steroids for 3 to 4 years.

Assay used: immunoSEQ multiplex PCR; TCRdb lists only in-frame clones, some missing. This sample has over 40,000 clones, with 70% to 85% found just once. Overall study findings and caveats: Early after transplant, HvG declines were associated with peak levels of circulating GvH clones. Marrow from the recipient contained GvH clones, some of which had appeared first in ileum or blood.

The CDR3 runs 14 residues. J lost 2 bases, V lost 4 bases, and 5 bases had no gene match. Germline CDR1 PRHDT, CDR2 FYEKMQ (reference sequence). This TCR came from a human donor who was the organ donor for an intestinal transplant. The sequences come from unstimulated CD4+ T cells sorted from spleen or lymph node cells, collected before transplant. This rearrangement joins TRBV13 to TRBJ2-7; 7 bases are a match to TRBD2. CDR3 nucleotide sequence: TGTGCCAGCAGCTCCTGGGGGGGGACCTACGAGCAGTACTTC. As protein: CASSSWGGTYEQYF.